These 12 T cell receptor beta chains share one sample of origin, sequenced in a study of T cell changes during pregnancy in multiple sclerosis. TCRdb's table, derived via immunoSEQ multiplex PCR, lists solely in-frame clones and lacks some. The sample includes around 15,000 clones, roughly 81% of them seen just once. Specimen: CD8+ T cells from peripheral blood mononuclear cells, collected in the second trimester of pregnancy. The receptors shown here come from a female donor in good health, enrolled as a control in a pregnancy study.

V and J are TRBV5-1 and TRBJ2-1, with 11 bases identical to TRBD2. Looked up from germline, CDR1 is SGHRS and CDR2 is YFSETQ. After removal of 1 base from V and 0 bases from J, the junction contained 0 bases not matched to a gene. The CDR3 spans 16 residues. The CDR3 is CASSLTSGSSYNEQFF. CDR3 sequence (DNA): TGCGCCAGCAGCTTGACTAGCGGGAGCTCCTACAATGAGCAGTTCTTC.

The V gene is TRBV6-5, the J gene TRBJ2-5, with 9 bases aligning to TRBD1. Germline lookup yields CDR1 MNHEY and CDR2 SVGAGI. V shed 11 bases and J 6 bases; nucleotides not matched to a gene: 10. The CDR3 loop spans 13 amino acids. For the CDR3, the DNA is TGTGCCCGGATCCCGGGACAGGGAAAGACCCAGTACTTC. Translated, it gives CARIPGQGKTQYF.

This clone is deemed medium-sized. The J gene is TRBJ2-7, the V gene TRBV10-3; D is perhaps TRBD1 (6 bases). This CDR3 spans 12 amino acids. V was trimmed by 3 bases and J by 7 bases, leaving 10 bases between them. CDR1 is ENHRY and CDR2 is SYGVKD in the germline V gene. This CDR3 reads CAISEQGREQYF. The CDR3 DNA sequence: TGTGCCATCAGTGAACAGGGACGAGAGCAGTACTTC.

This rearrangement joins TRBV11-2 to TRBJ1-6; D unresolved. The CDR3 sequence is 12 residues long. CDR1 is SGHAT and CDR2 is FQNNGV in the germline V gene. V lost 3 bases and J 10 bases, leaving 7 bases between the germline ends. CDR3 in DNA: TGTGCCAGCAGCTTCTCGAGCTCACCCCTCCACTTT. Translation gives CASSFSSSPLHF.

The genes are TRBV5-6 and TRBJ1-3; D is ambiguous. V was cut by 9 bases and J by 0 bases, with 13 bases left in between. This CDR3 has 14 amino acids. The germline V gene encodes CDR1 SGHDT and CDR2 YYEEEE. CDR3 sequence: CATSNGYSGNTIYF. As DNA, the CDR3 is TGTGCCACCTCAAACGGGTACTCTGGAAACACCATATATTTT.

The chain combines TRBV7-9 with TRBJ2-5; TRBD2 is a possible D gene (7 bases). The CDR3 runs to 15 residues. Germline lookup yields CDR1 SEHNR and CDR2 FQNEAQ (reference sequence). Trimming removed 6 bases from V and 2 bases from J, with 16 bases in between. CDR3 sequence reads: CASRGGGTVQETQYF. Written as DNA, the CDR3 is TGTGCCAGCAGAGGGGGGGGGACCGTTCAAGAGACCCAGTACTTC.

The chain links TRBV7-9 to TRBJ1-4; D unclear. The germline V gene encodes CDR1 SEHNR and CDR2 FQNEAQ (reference sequence). Trimming pared 8 bases from V and 0 bases from J, leaving 4 bases between. CDR3 length equals 12 residues. CDR3 sequence: CASRATNEKLFF. In DNA, the CDR3 is TGTGCCAGCCGGGCAACTAATGAAAAACTGTTTTTT.

The J gene is TRBJ1-3, the V gene TRBV7-3, with no clear D. Germline loops: CDR1 SGHTA, CDR2 FQGTGA. CDR3 length equals 14 residues. The V gene lost 2 bases and the J gene lost 1 base, with 6 bases spanning the gap. This chain's CDR3 is CASSLGSSGNTIYF. CDR3 DNA sequence: TGTGCCAGCAGCTTAGGGAGTTCTGGAAACACCATATATTTT.

The V and J genes are TRBV27 and TRBJ1-6, with D uncertain. Germline CDR1 and CDR2: MNHEY and SMNVEV (reference sequence). The CDR3 has 15 residues. The V end was cut by 2 bases, the J end by 7 bases, with 12 bases between. The CDR3 nucleotides are TGTGCCAGCAGTTTAACTCGAGGTTTGAATTCACCCCTCCACTTT. Protein product: CASSLTRGLNSPLHF.

This rearrangement joins TRBV6-5 to TRBJ1-2; no clear D. V was clipped by 5 bases and J by 7 bases, with 11 bases between them. This CDR3 spans 12 amino acids. Germline values: CDR1 MNHEY, CDR2 SVGAGI. The CDR3 sequence is CASSPNERGYTF. The CDR3 DNA reads as TGTGCCAGCAGTCCCAACGAGCGTGGCTACACCTTC.

J is TRBJ2-7 and V is TRBV7-3; TRBD2 might be the D (5 bases). Deletions cut 5 bases from V and 1 base from J, with 15 bases between. CDR3 size: 15 residues. The germline V gene encodes CDR1 SGHTA and CDR2 FQGTGA. The CDR3 DNA follows: TGTGCCAGCAGCCTGGCGGCCGGGGTGTCCTACGAGCAGTACTTC. Amino acid sequence: CASSLAAGVSYEQYF.

V usage is TRBV9 and J usage is TRBJ2-2; 11 positions match TRBD2. V trimming: 4 bases; J trimming: 6 bases; junction bases outside the gene matches: 8. This CDR3 contains 16 residues. Germline V gives CDR1 SGDLS, CDR2 YYNGEE. The CDR3 here is CASSLGSGGAAGELFF. CDR3 bases: TGTGCCAGCAGCCTCGGTAGCGGGGGGGCCGCCGGGGAGCTGTTTTTT.